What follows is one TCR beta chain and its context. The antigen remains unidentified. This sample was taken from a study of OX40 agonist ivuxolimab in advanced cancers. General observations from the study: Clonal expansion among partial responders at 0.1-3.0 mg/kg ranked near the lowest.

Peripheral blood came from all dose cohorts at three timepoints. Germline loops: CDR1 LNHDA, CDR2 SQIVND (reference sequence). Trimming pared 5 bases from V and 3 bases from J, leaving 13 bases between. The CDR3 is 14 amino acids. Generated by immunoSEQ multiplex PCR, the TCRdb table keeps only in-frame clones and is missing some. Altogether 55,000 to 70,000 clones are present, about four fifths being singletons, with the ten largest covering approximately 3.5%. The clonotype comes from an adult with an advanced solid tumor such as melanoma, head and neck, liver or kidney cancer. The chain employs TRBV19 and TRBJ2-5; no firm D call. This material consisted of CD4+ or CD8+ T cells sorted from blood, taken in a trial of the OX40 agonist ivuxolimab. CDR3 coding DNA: TGTGCCAGTAGTGCATCCAAGGTGGAAGAGACCCAGTACTTC. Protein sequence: CASSASKVEETQYF.